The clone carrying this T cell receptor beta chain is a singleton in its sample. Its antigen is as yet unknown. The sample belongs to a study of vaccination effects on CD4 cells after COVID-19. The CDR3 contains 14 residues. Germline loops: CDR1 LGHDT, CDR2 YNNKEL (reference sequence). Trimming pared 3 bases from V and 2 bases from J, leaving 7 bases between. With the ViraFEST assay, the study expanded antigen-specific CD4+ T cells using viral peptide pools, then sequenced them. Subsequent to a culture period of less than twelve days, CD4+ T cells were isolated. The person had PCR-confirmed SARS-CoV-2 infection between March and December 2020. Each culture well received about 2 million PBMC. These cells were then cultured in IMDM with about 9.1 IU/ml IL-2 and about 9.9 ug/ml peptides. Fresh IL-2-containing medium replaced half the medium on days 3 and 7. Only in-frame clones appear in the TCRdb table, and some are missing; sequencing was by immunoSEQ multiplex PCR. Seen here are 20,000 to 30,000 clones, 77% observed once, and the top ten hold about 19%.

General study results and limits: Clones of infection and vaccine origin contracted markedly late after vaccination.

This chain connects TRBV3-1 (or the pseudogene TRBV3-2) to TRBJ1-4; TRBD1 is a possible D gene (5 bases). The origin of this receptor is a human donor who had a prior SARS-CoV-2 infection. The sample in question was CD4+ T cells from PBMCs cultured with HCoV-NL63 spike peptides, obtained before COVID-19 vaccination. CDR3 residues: CASSQRQTNEKLFF. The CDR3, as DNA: TGTGCCAGCAGCCAGAGACAGACTAATGAAAAACTGTTTTTT.